One T cell receptor (beta chain) is described in this entry. Its specificity is not known. The data originate from a study of naive and memory T cell subsets. General study findings and limits: This RNA-based method may be sensitive to activation-related transcript changes.

CDR1 and CDR2 (germline): SGHRS, YFSETQ. V was clipped by 4 bases and J by 4 bases; unmatched bases: 5. There are 15 residues in the CDR3. A UMI-containing oligonucleotide was joined by 3' ligation to the TCR cDNA template. Whole blood, roughly 2.5 ml, came from adult healthy volunteers. Amplification of ligated cDNA took four PCR rounds with SP2 and nested alpha and beta constant primers. Blood and skin TCR RNA was reverse transcribed with alpha and beta constant primers. Using its own MiXCR run on the 5' RACE reads, TCRdb lists one record per CDR3 protein. The table includes tens of thousands of distinct CDR3 sequences, roughly 6.7% detected once.

V is TRBV5-1 and J is TRBJ1-1; TRBD1 matches at 12 bases. This sequence was found in a male donor in good health. CDR3 protein: CASSPGQGATTEAFF. Written as DNA, the CDR3 is TGCGCCAGCAGCCCGGGACAGGGGGCGACCACTGAAGCTTTCTTT.